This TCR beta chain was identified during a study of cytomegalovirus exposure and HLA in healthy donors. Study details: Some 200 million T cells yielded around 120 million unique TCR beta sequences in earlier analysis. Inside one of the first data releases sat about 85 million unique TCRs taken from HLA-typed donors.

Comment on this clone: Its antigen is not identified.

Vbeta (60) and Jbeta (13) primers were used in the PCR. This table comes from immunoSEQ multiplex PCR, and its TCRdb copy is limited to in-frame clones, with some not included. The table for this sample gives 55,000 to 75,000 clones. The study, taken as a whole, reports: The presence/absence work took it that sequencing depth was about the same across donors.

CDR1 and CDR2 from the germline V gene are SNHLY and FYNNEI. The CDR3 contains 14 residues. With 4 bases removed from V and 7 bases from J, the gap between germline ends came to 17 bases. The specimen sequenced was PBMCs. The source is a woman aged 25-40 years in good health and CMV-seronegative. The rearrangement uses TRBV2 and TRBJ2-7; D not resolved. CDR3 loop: CASSGARVLGEQYF. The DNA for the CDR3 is TGTGCCAGCAGTGGTGCCAGAGTGCTCGGGGAGCAGTACTTC.